The rows below give T cell receptor beta chains drawn from one sample of a study of T cell responses to AZD1222 COVID-19 vaccine. Profiling relied on immunoSEQ multiplex PCR, and the TCRdb table lists in-frame clones only, not all of them. The table lists roughly 200,000 clones, just under 95% of them singletons. Specimen: peripheral blood, collected 28 days after the second dose of the MenACWY control vaccine. Every receptor here comes from an adult who received the MenACWY meningococcal vaccine as a control. Each CDR3 is given with its conserved first and last residue. A D gene is named only where the DNA matches it firmly. The size entry is marked missing in some rows and otherwise reads once, few, many or a size class.

v_call	clone_size	j_call	d_call	cdr3_nt	cdr3_aa
TRBV7-9	NA	TRBJ2-3	NA	TGTGCCAGCAGCTTAGGAAGCAGGGATTTTGATACGCAGTATTTT	CASSLGSRDFDTQYF
TRBV30	once	TRBJ2-3	NA	TGTGCCTGGAGTGGACTCGGGGGTCTCTATACGCAGTATTTT	CAWSGLGGLYTQYF
TRBV27	NA	TRBJ1-1	NA	TGTGCCAGCAGTTTATCCAGGGTATTCACTGAAGCTTTCTTT	CASSLSRVFTEAFF
TRBV2	NA	TRBJ1-2	NA	TGTGCCAGTGGGGGGACGGCCGGCTATGGCTACACCTTC	CASGGTAGYGYTF
TRBV28	NA	TRBJ2-7	NA	TGTGCCAGCAGCTCCCTAGGGGGGCAGGCGATATTCGAGCAGTACTTC	CASSSLGGQAIFEQYF
TRBV6-2/TRBV6-3	NA	TRBJ1-1	NA	TGTGCCAGCAGTTACTCAGGGAGTATCATGAACACTGAAGCTTTCTTT	CASSYSGSIMNTEAFF
TRBV27	few	TRBJ2-6	NA	TGTGCCAGCAGGGGCCATACTGGGGCCAACGTCCTGACTTTC	CASRGHTGANVLTF
TRBV3-1/TRBV3-2	NA	TRBJ2-1	NA	TGTGCCAGCAGCCAGGTCCCTTACAATGAGCAGTTCTTC	CASSQVPYNEQFF
TRBV11-3	NA	TRBJ1-3	NA	TGTGCCAGCAGCTTAATTCGGTCGCGACGTTTATCGTTCTCTGGAAACACCATATATTTT	CASSLIRSRRLSFSGNTIYF
TRBV7-2	NA	TRBJ2-7	TRBD2	TGTGCCAGCAGCTTCCCTTTAGCGGGTTCGGACGAGCAGTACTTC	CASSFPLAGSDEQYF
TRBV28	NA	TRBJ2-1	NA	TGTGCCAGCATCGGGCTATTTTTTTACAATGAGCAGTTCTTC	CASIGLFFYNEQFF
TRBV5-4	NA	TRBJ2-1	TRBD2	TGTGCCAGCAGCTACATCACCAGAGCGGGGGAGCAGTTCTTC	CASSYITRAGEQFF
TRBV6-5	NA	TRBJ2-6	NA	TGTGCCAGCAGGCAGCAGGGTACTGGGGCCAACGTCCTGACTTTC	CASRQQGTGANVLTF
TRBV10-1	NA	TRBJ1-5	NA	TGCGCCAGCAGTGCGGGGGGGGGCAATCAGCCCCAGCATTTT	CASSAGGGNQPQHF
TRBV19	NA	TRBJ2-3	NA	TGTGCCAGTAGTATGGAGGTCGGTACAGATACGCAGTATTTT	CASSMEVGTDTQYF
TRBV4-2	NA	TRBJ1-2	NA	TGTGCCAGCAGCCAAGATTCTGACAATTCGGTTGACTACACCTTC	CASSQDSDNSVDYTF
TRBV21-1	NA	TRBJ2-7	NA	TGTGCCAGCAGCCTACTGAAGGCGGGGGCCTCCGCCGAGCAGTACTTC	CASSLLKAGASAEQYF
TRBV7-6	NA	TRBJ1-4	TRBD1	TGTGCCAGCAGCGTACTCAGGGGGAGGGATGAAAAACTGTTTTTT	CASSVLRGRDEKLFF
TRBV24-1	NA	TRBJ1-2	NA	TGTGCCACCAGTGATTTTGCCGCGGGGGCTAACTATGGCTACACCTTC	CATSDFAAGANYGYTF
TRBV29-1	NA	TRBJ1-2	NA	TGCAGCGTTGAGGCCACCGCGGGGGATGGCTACACCTTC	CSVEATAGDGYTF
TRBV30	NA	TRBJ1-2	NA	TGTGCCTGGAGTACAGGGATCTATGGCTACACCTTC	CAWSTGIYGYTF
TRBV30	once	TRBJ1-5	NA	TGTGCCCTGGACTCCGCAGGGGCAAGACAGCCCCAGCATTTT	CALDSAGARQPQHF
TRBV6-6	NA	TRBJ1-5	NA	TGTGCCAGCAGTGACCGGACGGGAAATCAGCCCCAGCATTTT	CASSDRTGNQPQHF
TRBV28	NA	TRBJ1-1	NA	TGTGCCAGCAGTTTAGCGGGACAAGAAGCTTTCTTT	CASSLAGQEAFF
TRBV7-2	NA	TRBJ1-1	NA	TGTGCCAGCAGCTTAGTAAGCGGGGGTATCACTGAAGCTTTCTTT	CASSLVSGGITEAFF
TRBV7-2	NA	TRBJ2-3	NA	TGTGCCAGCAGCCATAACACAGATACGCAGTATTTT	CASSHNTDTQYF
TRBV7-9	NA	TRBJ2-1	NA	TGTGCCAGCAGCTTACCCGGGTCCTACAATGAGCAGTTCTTC	CASSLPGSYNEQFF
TRBV7-2	NA	TRBJ2-7	TRBD1	TGTGCCAGCAGATCCGGACAGGGGGCCTCCTACGAGCAGTACTTC	CASRSGQGASYEQYF
TRBV5-1	NA	TRBJ2-3	NA	TGCGCCACCAGGGGAGGGACAGCCACAGATACGCAGTATTTT	CATRGGTATDTQYF
TRBV5-1	NA	TRBJ1-2	NA	TGCGCCAGCAGCTTGGGATCGAACTATGGCTACACCTTC	CASSLGSNYGYTF
TRBV4-2	NA	TRBJ2-3	TRBD1	TGTGCCAGCAGCCGGGGACAGGCGGTTACAGATACGCAGTATTTT	CASSRGQAVTDTQYF
TRBV5-1	NA	TRBJ2-7	TRBD1	TGCGCCAGCAGCTCAGGACAGGGGGCGTGGGAGCAGTACTTC	CASSSGQGAWEQYF
TRBV4-3	NA	TRBJ1-5	NA	TGCGCCAGCAGCCAAGCCCTTAGCAATCAGCCCCAGCATTTT	CASSQALSNQPQHF
TRBV5-6	NA	TRBJ1-2	TRBD1	TGTGCCAGCAACAAACGGGACAGGGTGAACTATGGCTACACCTTC	CASNKRDRVNYGYTF
TRBV29-1	NA	TRBJ2-7	TRBD1	TGCAGCGCTTCCTCCGGGACAGGACCCTCCGAGCAGTACTTC	CSASSGTGPSEQYF
TRBV15	NA	TRBJ1-5	NA	TGTGCCACCAGCAGGGTACAGAGCAATCAGCCCCAGCATTTT	CATSRVQSNQPQHF
TRBV11-2	NA	TRBJ1-6	TRBD1	TGTGCCAGCAGCCCCGGACAGGGAATTTATTCACCCCTCCACTTT	CASSPGQGIYSPLHF
TRBV4-1	NA	TRBJ1-5	NA	TGCGCCAGCAGCCAAGAGGGGCGGGGGGCCCAGCCCCAGCATTTT	CASSQEGRGAQPQHF
TRBV7-2	once	TRBJ1-2	NA	TGTGCCAGCAGCTTACTGGGCGGGGGTGGCTACACCTTC	CASSLLGGGGYTF
TRBV6-2/TRBV6-3	NA	TRBJ1-2	NA	TGTGCCAGCAGTCCCGACACAATCTATGGCTACACCTTC	CASSPDTIYGYTF
TRBV2	NA	TRBJ2-1	TRBD1	TGTGCCAGCAGTGAAGGGGGACAGGGCAATGAGCAGTTCTTC	CASSEGGQGNEQFF
TRBV27	NA	TRBJ1-5	TRBD1	TGTGCCAGCAGTCTTCGACAGGGGAGCAATCAGCCCCAGCATTTT	CASSLRQGSNQPQHF
TRBV5-5	NA	TRBJ2-4	TRBD1	TGTGCCAGCAGCTGGGGACAGGGGACGACCATTCAGTACTTC	CASSWGQGTTIQYF
TRBV7-2	NA	TRBJ2-5	NA	TGTGCCAGCAGCTTAGTATACGGAGAGACCCAGTACTTC	CASSLVYGETQYF
TRBV4-3	few	TRBJ2-3	TRBD2	TGCGCCAGCAGCCACGGACTAGCAGGCACAGATACGCAGTATTTT	CASSHGLAGTDTQYF
TRBV5-1	NA	TRBJ1-6	TRBD1	TGCGCCAGCAGCTCCCCGGACAGGCCCGGTCGCCTCCACTTT	CASSSPDRPGRLHF
TRBV5-6	NA	TRBJ1-1	NA	TGTGCCAGCAGCTTGATAGGGGAGGCGACTGAAGCTTTCTTT	CASSLIGEATEAFF
TRBV28	NA	TRBJ2-1	NA	TGTGCCAGCAGTTTATCCAGGAATGAGCAGTTCTTC	CASSLSRNEQFF
TRBV28	NA	TRBJ1-1	NA	TGTGCCAGCAGTTTACAGCCCTCGGGAGCTTTCTTT	CASSLQPSGAFF
TRBV5-1	NA	TRBJ2-1	NA	TGCGCCAGCAGCTTGGCGTTAACAGCTGGGCAGTTCTTC	CASSLALTAGQFF
TRBV3-1/TRBV3-2	NA	TRBJ1-2	NA	TGTGCCAGCAGCCAAGATAGCCGCTATGGCTACACCTTC	CASSQDSRYGYTF